Following are 23 T cell receptor beta chains from one sample sequenced in a study of shared clonotypes between healthy human individuals. Only in-frame clones appear in the TCRdb table, and some are missing; sequencing was by immunoSEQ multiplex PCR. The sample records approximately 110,000 clones, around 66% being singletons. Specimen: memory CD8+ T cells sorted from blood. Subset meaning: CD45RO+ cells pooled with CCR7-negative TemRA cells. The receptors come from a woman aged 30 to 39 in good health.

The genes are TRBV30 and TRBJ2-1; D possibly uses TRBD1 or TRBD2 (5 bases each). CDR1 GTSNPN and CDR2 SVGIG come from the germline V gene (reference sequence). CDR3 length: 14 residues. V was clipped by 5 bases and J by 5 bases, with 16 bases between them. CDR3 loop: CAWYGTSFNNEQFF. The CDR3 DNA sequence: TGTGCCTGGTATGGGACGAGTTTTAACAATGAGCAGTTCTTC.

This clone was observed many times. The chain joins TRBV6-4 to TRBJ2-1; TRBD2 matches at 9 bases. Trimming removed 4 bases from V and 6 bases from J; junction bases left unmatched: 7. There are 15 residues in the CDR3. In germline, CDR1 is MRHNA, CDR2 SNTAGT. Written as DNA, the CDR3 is TGTGCCAGCAGTGGGTCCGCGGGAGGGAGCAATGAGCAGTTCTTC. This gives the protein CASSGSAGGSNEQFF.

This clone was detected ten times or more. The chain uses TRBV10-2 and TRBJ2-7; D possibly uses TRBD1 or TRBD2 (7 bases each). V shed 5 bases and J shed 5 bases, with 13 bases lying between them. The CDR3 covers 13 residues. Germline CDR1 and CDR2: WSHSY and SAAADI. The DNA of the CDR3 is TGCGCCAGCAGTCAGGGGGGGTCTAACGAGCAGTACTTC. It translates to CASSQGGSNEQYF.

This clone appeared a few times. The genes are TRBV28 and TRBJ2-7, with 7 bases fitting TRBD1. J lost 12 bases, V lost 6 bases, and 17 bases had no gene match. The CDR3 length is 14 residues. Germline V gene sequence: CDR1 MDHEN, CDR2 SYDVKM. CDR3 region: CASRSIRQGVRPYF. The CDR3 DNA reads TGTGCCAGCAGATCCATCAGACAGGGTGTACGTCCGTACTTC.

This chain uses TRBV6-1 with TRBJ2-7; 8 bases fit TRBD1. The CDR3 runs 14 residues. With V trimmed by 6 bases and J by 3 bases, 7 bases remained unmatched. Germline CDR1 reads MNHNS; CDR2 reads SASEGT. The CDR3 loop reads CASRRQGAGYEQYF. In DNA, the CDR3 is TGTGCCAGCAGGCGTCAGGGGGCCGGCTACGAGCAGTACTTC.

A few counts support this clone. The V and J genes are TRBV7-6 and TRBJ2-5; D is unresolved. CDR1 SGHVS and CDR2 FNYEAQ come from the germline V gene. V was pared by 5 bases and J by 8 bases, with 12 bases between. The CDR3 spans 12 residues. CDR3 amino acids: CASSGWSRTQYF. CDR3 sequence (DNA): TGTGCCAGCAGCGGTTGGAGCCGAACCCAGTACTTC. The whole variable domain, remainder taken from reference TRBV7-6 and TRBJ2-5, is GAGVSQSPRYKVTKRGQDVALRCDPISGHVSLYWYRQALGQGPEFLTYFNYEAQQDKSGLPNDRFSAERPEGSISTLTIQRTEQRDSAMYRCASSGWSRTQYFGPGTRLLVL.

At least ten counts were recorded for this clone. V and J are TRBV9 and TRBJ1-1; 8 nucleotides match TRBD1. Losses at the gene ends were 2 bases for V and 8 bases for J; bases not matched to a gene: 5. This CDR3 region has 13 residues. Per germline, CDR1 SGDLS and CDR2 YYNGEE. CDR3 amino acids: CASSVGWDREAFF. As DNA, the CDR3 is TGTGCCAGCAGCGTCGGCTGGGACAGGGAAGCTTTCTTT.

This chain joins TRBV25-1 and TRBJ2-5; 7 positions agree with TRBD1. V lost 4 bases and J lost 5; bases outside the gene matches: 13. CDR1 and CDR2 (germline): MGHDK, SYGVNS. CDR3 length: 16 residues. CDR3 DNA sequence: TGTGCCAGCAGTGCCGAGACAGGGACCTCCGGGGAGACCCAGTACTTC. Protein sequence: CASSAETGTSGETQYF.

The chain has TRBV4-1 and TRBJ1-1; D gene unclear. V lost 2 bases and J lost 3, with 7 bases in between. The length of the CDR3 is 13 residues. CDR1 is MGHRA and CDR2 is YSYEKL in the germline V gene. The CDR3 protein is CASSQIGYTEAFF. The CDR3 coding sequence is TGCGCCAGCAGCCAAATAGGATACACTGAAGCTTTCTTT.

This clone was found a few times. V gene TRBV9 combines with J gene TRBJ2-7; 11 bases line up with TRBD2. J gave up 5 bases and V 3 bases, and 7 bases lay outside the gene matches. The CDR3 sequence is 15 residues long. Looked up from germline, CDR1 is SGDLS and CDR2 is YYNGEE. The CDR3 DNA reads TGTGCCAGCAGCGCATCTAGCGGGAGGTTCGACGAGCAGTACTTC. Protein product: CASSASSGRFDEQYF.

The J gene is TRBJ1-1, the V gene TRBV7-2; D gene uncertain. The ends were cut back, 3 bases at V and 1 base at J, with 6 bases in the middle. The CDR3 consists of 13 residues. Germline CDR1 SGHTA, CDR2 FQGNSA. CDR3 DNA sequence: TGTGCCAGCAGCTTCTCGAGGAACACTGAAGCTTTCTTT. Amino acid sequence: CASSFSRNTEAFF.

Ten or more counts support this clone. The chain has TRBV6-4 and TRBJ1-5, with D possibly TRBD1 on 5 matching bases. The V end was cut by 6 bases, the J end by 4 bases, with 10 bases between. This CDR3 contains 13 residues. CDR1 MRHNA and CDR2 SNTAGT come from the germline V gene. The CDR3 reads CASSETENQPQHF. The CDR3 coding sequence is TGTGCCAGCAGCGAGACAGAAAATCAGCCCCAGCATTTT.

V and J are TRBV10-3 and TRBJ2-7; 9 positions agree with TRBD1. After removal of 4 bases from V and 4 bases from J, the junction contained 5 bases not matched to a gene. CDR3 length: 14 amino acids. CDR1 ENHRY and CDR2 SYGVKD come from the germline V gene. The CDR3 nucleotides read TGTGCCATCAGTGTACAGGGGGCCAGATACGAGCAGTACTTC. Translated, it gives CAISVQGARYEQYF.

The CDR3 spells CASRGLGSNTGELFF. DNA of the CDR3: TGTGCCAGCAGGGGGCTGGGATCGAACACCGGGGAGCTGTTTTTT. V and J are TRBV6-1 and TRBJ2-2, with D perhaps TRBD1 (5 bases). V was shortened by 6 bases and J by 0 bases, with 11 bases between the two germline ends. The CDR3 runs to 15 residues. Germline assignment: CDR1 MNHNS and CDR2 SASEGT.

The chain joins TRBV28 to TRBJ2-7; TRBD1 or TRBD2 may be the D gene (5 bases each). Germline V lookup: CDR1 MDHEN, CDR2 SYDVKM. The CDR3 is 16 residues long. Trimming took off 2 bases at V and 2 bases at J, with 16 bases between the two ends. CDR3 residues: CASSLPTGTETYEQYF. The CDR3 DNA is TGTGCCAGCAGTTTACCGACCGGGACGGAAACCTACGAGCAGTACTTC.

The rearrangement joins TRBV9 to TRBJ2-1; D possibly matches TRBD1 or TRBD2 (5 bases each). Germline CDR1 SGDLS, CDR2 YYNGEE. V shed 4 bases and J shed 0 bases, with 17 bases lying between them. CDR3 length: 17 residues. In nucleotides, the CDR3 is TGTGCCAGCAGCCAGGGACCGAGGATGAGCTCCTACAATGAGCAGTTCTTC. Its translation is CASSQGPRMSSYNEQFF.

The chain couples TRBV2 to TRBJ2-1, with 9 bases matching TRBD2. Germline loops: CDR1 SNHLY, CDR2 FYNNEI. The CDR3 runs 15 residues. Germline trimming cut 3 bases from V and 6 bases from J; bases unmatched to any gene: 6. The CDR3 loop reads CASSDLAGFFNEQFF. Written as DNA, the CDR3 is TGTGCCAGCAGTGATCTAGCGGGGTTTTTCAATGAGCAGTTCTTC.

The rearrangement joins TRBV14 to TRBJ2-5; 7 bases are a match to TRBD2. Per the germline V gene, CDR1 is SGHDN and CDR2 is FVKESK. J gave up 2 bases and V 3 bases, and 6 bases lay outside the gene matches. This CDR3 has 15 residues. The CDR3 DNA reads as TGTGCCAGCAGCCAGCCCAAGCGGGGTCAAGAGACCCAGTACTTC. It yields the protein CASSQPKRGQETQYF.

This clone came up many times. V is TRBV25-1 and J is TRBJ2-7; D remains ambiguous. The CDR3 consists of 13 residues. V was clipped by 7 bases and J by 0 bases, with 10 bases between them. The germline CDR1 and CDR2 sequences are MGHDK and SYGVNS. CDR3 amino acids: CASKAKSSYEQYF. As DNA, the CDR3 is TGTGCCAGCAAGGCCAAAAGCTCCTACGAGCAGTACTTC.

The chain has TRBV7-8 and TRBJ2-6; D gene uncertain. The germline V gene encodes CDR1 SGHVS and CDR2 FQNEAQ. CDR3 length equals 15 residues. V was shortened by 5 bases and J by 4 bases, with 12 bases between the two germline ends. CDR3: CASSPFLIGANVLTF. DNA of the CDR3: TGTGCCAGCAGCCCGTTCTTGATAGGGGCCAACGTCCTGACTTTC.

This clone was seen ten or more times. The chain couples TRBV2 to TRBJ2-7; D possibly uses TRBD1 or TRBD2 (5 bases each). The CDR3 extends over 17 amino acids. The ends were cut back, 5 bases at V and 3 bases at J, with 23 bases in the middle. Looked up from germline, CDR1 is SNHLY and CDR2 is FYNNEI. DNA for the CDR3: TGTGCCAGCAGTCTATCCCCTTTGGGGGAGAGCGGCTACGAGCAGTACTTC. This translates into CASSLSPLGESGYEQYF.

This chain joins TRBV5-1 and TRBJ2-7; TRBD1 matches 8 bases. The germline V gene encodes CDR1 SGHRS and CDR2 YFSETQ. V lost 7 bases and J lost 5; bases outside the gene matches: 8. This CDR3 has 13 residues. CDR3 region: CASRTGQGDEQYF. The CDR3 DNA reads TGCGCCAGCCGGACAGGACAGGGCGACGAGCAGTACTTC. Supplemented by reference TRBV5-1 and TRBJ2-7, the full variable domain reads KAGVTQTPRYLIKTRGQQVTLSCSPISGHRSVSWYQQTPGQGLQFLFEYFSETQRNKGNFPGRFSGRQFSNSRSEMNVSTLELGDSALYLCASRTGQGDEQYFGPGTRLTVT.

The V call is TRBV7-2, the J call TRBJ2-5; TRBD2 might be the D (6 bases). The germline V gene has CDR1 SGHTA and CDR2 FQGNSA. This CDR3 is 15 amino acids long. V was pared by 5 bases and J by 1 base, with 14 bases between. The CDR3 DNA is TGTGCCAGCAGCCGACTAGAACGTGGCCAAGAGACCCAGTACTTC. It specifies CASSRLERGQETQYF.